Presented here are 22 T cell receptor beta chains from one specimen sequenced in a study of T-cell reconstitution after alpha-beta-depleted transplantation in children. The TCRbeta library was prepared with unique molecular identifiers. TCRdb used MiXCR to reprocess the PCR reads, holding one entry per CDR3 protein. The sample records approximately 400,000 distinct CDR3 sequences, about 11% being singletons. Sequenced material: PBMCs from the stem cell graft donor, taken from the stem cell graft. All receptors come from a human donor who donated a stem cell graft to a child with acute myeloid leukemia.

This clonotype was found a few times. A junction end diverges from the germline sequence, so it may reflect a read error. The genes are TRBV29-1 and TRBJ2-5; D might be TRBD2 (5 bases). Germline V gives CDR1 SQVTM, CDR2 ANQGSEA. The CDR3 runs to 12 residues. CDR3 in amino acids: CSVGAFGETHYF. As DNA, the CDR3 is TGCAGCGTTGGGGCTTTTGGGGAGACCCACTACTTC.

This clonotype was observed a handful of times. The chain uses TRBV5-1 and TRBJ2-3; D tentatively fits TRBD1 or TRBD2 (5 bases each). CDR3 length: 17 amino acids. Germline CDR1 is SGHRS and CDR2 is YFSETQ. The germline V and J ends were trimmed by 3 bases and 2 bases, with 19 bases remaining between them. The CDR3 loop is CASSSTGTLNPTDTQYF. CDR3 nucleotide sequence: TGCGCCAGCAGCTCCACGGGGACCCTCAACCCCACAGATACGCAGTATTTT. The full variable domain, completed using reference TRBV5-1 and TRBJ2-3, is KAGVTQTPRYLIKTRGQQVTLSCSPISGHRSVSWYQQTPGQGLQFLFEYFSETQRNKGNFPGRFSGRQFSNSRSEMNVSTLELGDSALYLCASSSTGTLNPTDTQYFGPGTRLTVL.

The chain uses TRBV20-1 and TRBJ2-3; 10 bases match TRBD1. J gave up 4 bases and V 6 bases, and 10 bases lay outside the gene matches. Per germline, CDR1 DFQATT and CDR2 SNEGSKA (reference sequence). This CDR3 region has 15 residues. The CDR3 bases are TGCAGTGCAACAGCCGGGACAGGGGTTTCAGATACGCAGTATTTT. Encoded protein: CSATAGTGVSDTQYF.

The sample holds many counts of this clonotype. The rearrangement links TRBV14 to TRBJ2-3; D uncertain. Trimming removed 2 bases from V and 3 bases from J, with 6 bases in between. The germline CDR1 and CDR2 sequences are SGHDN and FVKESK. CDR3 length: 13 amino acids. This chain's CDR3 is CASSQQKTDTQYF. For the CDR3, the DNA is TGTGCCAGCAGCCAACAGAAGACAGATACGCAGTATTTT.

The genes are TRBV6-1 and TRBJ1-5; TRBD1 might be the D (5 bases). CDR3 size: 16 residues. Germline-derived CDR1 and CDR2 are MNHNS and SASEGT. The V end was cut by 7 bases, the J end by 1 base, with 17 bases between. The CDR3 loop is CASTGSGVISNQPQHF. The CDR3 bases are TGTGCCAGCACTGGATCGGGGGTCATAAGCAATCAGCCCCAGCATTTT.

Details on this clonotype: One end of the junction is discordant with germline, which a read error may explain. The chain joins TRBV11-2 to TRBJ2-7; D might be TRBD2 (5 bases). The CDR3 is made up of 11 amino acids. CDR1 and CDR2 from the germline V gene are SGHAT and FQNNGV. CDR3 amino acids: CASSLSLRGVF. CDR3 coding DNA: TGTGCCAGCAGCTTAAGCCTCCGGGGAGTCTTC.

This chain uses TRBV4-1 with TRBJ2-5; D not resolved. This CDR3 contains 12 residues. V was trimmed by 2 bases and J by 2 bases, leaving 3 bases between them. Germline V CDR1 and CDR2: MGHRA, YSYEKL. CDR3: CASSQMQETQYF. CDR3 nucleotides: TGCGCCAGCAGCCAAATGCAAGAGACCCAGTACTTC.

This clonotype occurred many times. The V and J genes are TRBV20-1 and TRBJ2-7; 7 bases are shared with TRBD1. Germline CDR1 is DFQATT and CDR2 is SNEGSKA (reference sequence). This CDR3 is built from 12 residues. This CDR3 reads CSATGSSYEQYF. CDR3 nucleotide sequence: TGCAGCGCGACAGGGAGTTCCTACGAGCAGTACTTC.

This clonotype showed up many times. The chain has TRBV5-1 and TRBJ2-3, with 7 positions matching TRBD1. Trimming cost V 7 bases and J 3 bases; bases outside gene matches: 14. Germline values: CDR1 SGHRS, CDR2 YFSETQ. The CDR3 consists of 16 residues. The CDR3, as DNA: TGCGCCAGCGCCCGGGCGGTGGGGACAGATACAGATACGCAGTATTTT. It encodes CASARAVGTDTDTQYF.

The gene calls are TRBV27 and TRBJ1-1; D remains ambiguous. The CDR3 runs to 13 residues. Germline V gene lookup returns CDR1 MNHEY and CDR2 SMNVEV (reference sequence). Trimming took 6 bases from V and 4 from J, leaving 12 bases between them. Written as DNA, the CDR3 is TGTGCCAGCAGGGCTAGGAATCCCACTGAAGCTTTCTTT. It codes for CASRARNPTEAFF.

This clonotype was recorded at least ten times. The J gene is TRBJ2-3, the V gene TRBV6-2 or TRBV6-3; 9 bases align to TRBD2. V lost 8 bases, J lost 1 base, and 1 base stayed unmatched. Germline CDR1 reads MNHEY; CDR2 reads SVGEGT. This CDR3 is built from 13 residues. For the CDR3, the DNA is TGTGCCAGCCGACTAGCGGGCACAGATACGCAGTATTTT. Protein sequence: CASRLAGTDTQYF.

The chain links TRBV24-1 to TRBJ2-2; a possible D gene is TRBD1 (5 bases). CDR3 length: 17 residues. V shed 4 bases and J shed 3 bases, with 17 bases lying between them. CDR1 KGHDR and CDR2 SFDVKD come from the germline V gene. The CDR3 region is CATSERTNNADTGELFF. The CDR3 nucleotides are TGTGCCACCAGTGAGAGGACAAACAATGCGGACACCGGGGAGCTGTTTTTT.

This clonotype was counted a few times. The chain employs TRBV11-2 and TRBJ2-5; D possibly corresponds to TRBD1 (5 bases). CDR3 size: 15 residues. Germline CDR1 is SGHAT and CDR2 is FQNNGV. V dropped 3 bases and J dropped 0 bases, with 11 bases sitting between them. This CDR3 is CASSFKGSNQETQYF. The CDR3 bases are TGTGCCAGCAGCTTTAAGGGGTCCAACCAAGAGACCCAGTACTTC. The variable domain in full, with the rest retrieved from reference TRBV11-2 and TRBJ2-5, is EAGVAQSPRYKIIEKRQSVAFWCNPISGHATLYWYQQILGQGPKLLIQFQNNGVVDDSQLPKDRFSAERLKGVDSTLKIQPAKLEDSAVYLCASSFKGSNQETQYFGPGTRLLVL.

This clonotype has more than one count but fewer than ten. The chain is built from TRBV5-1 and TRBJ2-1; D might be TRBD1 (5 bases). CDR1 and CDR2 from the germline V gene are SGHRS and YFSETQ. Trimming shortened V by 4 bases and J by 5 bases, and 13 bases separated the two germline ends. This CDR3 is built from 14 residues. The CDR3 DNA sequence: TGCGCCAGCAGCCGCCCGCAGGGCGACAATGAGCAGTTCTTC. This sequence encodes CASSRPQGDNEQFF.

In this sample, this clonotype turned up many times. This chain uses TRBV20-1 with TRBJ2-1, with D perhaps matching TRBD2 (6 bases). CDR1 and CDR2 from the germline V gene are DFQATT and SNEGSKA (reference sequence). The germline V and J ends were trimmed by 0 bases and 4 bases, with 16 bases remaining between them. This CDR3 has 16 residues. CDR3 DNA: TGCAGTGCTAGAGATCTCGGCGGGAATCTATACAATGAGCAGTTCTTC. Residues: CSARDLGGNLYNEQFF.

CDR3 DNA sequence: TGTGCCAGCAGTAAGCACAGGACAGCACATAGCAATCAGCCCCAGCATTTT. Its translation is CASSKHRTAHSNQPQHF. V gene TRBV6-1 combines with J gene TRBJ1-5; a weak D match, TRBD1 (6 bases). This CDR3 comprises 17 residues. Trimming shortened V by 5 bases and J by 0 bases, and 17 bases separated the two germline ends. Germline CDR1 MNHNS, CDR2 SASEGT.

The CDR3 bases are TGTGCCTGGAGACGGACAGGGGGCAGGAGAGATACGCAGTATTTT. Amino acids: CAWRRTGGRRDTQYF. V usage is TRBV30 and J usage is TRBJ2-3; 11 bases map to TRBD1. The V segment lost 3 bases and the J segment 5 bases; nucleotides outside the gene matches: 7. CDR1 is GTSNPN, CDR2 SVGIG, per germline (reference sequence). This CDR3 has 15 residues. Full variable domain (outside the CDR3, taken from reference TRBV30 and TRBJ2-3): SQTIHQWPATLVQPVGSPLSLECTVEGTSNPNLYWYRQAAGRGLQLLFYSVGIGQISSEVPQNLSASRPQDRQFILSSKKLLLSDSGFYLCAWRRTGGRRDTQYFGPGTRLTVL.

This chain joins TRBV7-6 and TRBJ2-1, with 12 positions matching TRBD2. V dropped 8 bases and J dropped 9; count of bases not matched to a gene: 8. Germline CDR1 reads SGHVS; CDR2 reads FNYEAQ. This CDR3 spans 14 amino acids. Here the CDR3 reads CASGTSGGIGEQFF. The CDR3 bases are TGTGCCAGCGGAACTAGCGGGGGGATCGGTGAGCAGTTCTTC.

This clonotype was detected ten times or more. The gene calls are TRBV29-1 and TRBJ2-2; tentatively, D is TRBD1 (7 bases). There are 15 residues in the CDR3. Germline CDR1 and CDR2: SQVTM and ANQGSEA. Trimming removed 7 bases from V and 1 base from J, with 16 bases in between. The CDR3: CSGIHRGGNTGELFF. The CDR3 DNA reads as TGCAGCGGTATTCACAGGGGAGGGAACACCGGGGAGCTGTTTTTT.

V is TRBV7-9 and J is TRBJ2-1, with D perhaps matching TRBD2 (5 bases). The V end was cut by 3 bases, the J end by 6 bases, with 9 bases between. The CDR3 covers 13 residues. CDR1 SEHNR and CDR2 FQNEAQ come from the germline V gene (reference sequence). The CDR3 sequence is CASSFRLANEQFF. Written as DNA, the CDR3 is TGTGCCAGCAGCTTTAGGCTAGCCAATGAGCAGTTCTTC.

This clonotype was counted only a few times. The chain is built from TRBV7-2 and TRBJ1-2; D gene uncertain. The CDR3 is made up of 12 amino acids. With 5 bases removed from V and 7 bases from J, the gap between germline ends came to 11 bases. Germline V CDR1 and CDR2: SGHTA, FQGNSA. CDR3 loop: CASSIRTSGYTF. The DNA for the CDR3 is TGTGCCAGCAGCATAAGGACGAGTGGCTACACCTTC.

The rearrangement links TRBV3-1 to TRBJ1-6, with D uncertain. The CDR3 has 12 residues. Germline CDR1 and CDR2: LGHDT and YNNKEL (reference sequence). Deletions cut 5 bases from V and 8 bases from J, with 7 bases between. The CDR3 region has the DNA TGTGCCAGCAGCGGCGTCGATTCACCCCTCCACTTT. Translating gives CASSGVDSPLHF. The full variable domain, with the rest looked up from reference TRBV3-1 and TRBJ1-6, is DTAVSQTPKYLVTQMGNDKSIKCEQNLGHDTMYWYKQDSKKFLKIMFSYNNKELIINETVPNRFSPKSPDKAHLNLHINSLELGDSAVYFCASSGVDSPLHFGNGTRLTVT.